These T cell receptor beta chains were read from a single sample in a study of CD8+ T cells in alopecia areata. Method: immunoSEQ multiplex PCR; TCRdb's copy keeps in-frame clones and lacks some. This sample carries about 180,000 clones, 51% of them seen once, and the ten largest clones take around 10%. Specimen: CD8+ T cells sorted from blood, collected at week 52, from a patient treated with tofacitinib. These receptors were collected from a human donor with alopecia areata. CDR3s include the opening cysteine and the closing phenylalanine or tryptophan. A D gene is named only where the DNA matches it firmly. Where a row states a size, it is once, few, many or the class of an expanded clone; other rows omit it.

D: TRBD1
V: TRBV5-1
size: .
CDR3: CASSGRQGASTDTQYF

D: TRBD1
V: TRBV4-3
size: .
CDR3: CASSQAGTVEDTQYF

D: TRBD1
V: TRBV18
size: few
CDR3: CASSLGTGGLQPQHF

D: .
V: TRBV5-6
size: .
CDR3: CASSLADRDYGYTF

D: .
V: TRBV6-5
size: .
CDR3: CASSYSSFVTGELFF

D: TRBD1
V: TRBV5-1
size: .
CDR3: CASRQIPGQGETQYF

D: TRBD2
V: TRBV29-1
size: .
CDR3: CSVFPGGALETQYF

D: .
V: TRBV29-1
size: .
CDR3: CSGWDTLSPGGNTIYF

D: TRBD2
V: TRBV5-1
size: .
CDR3: CASSLRTSGGIGYEQYF

D: TRBD1
V: TRBV9
size: .
CDR3: CASSVGSGGYGYTF

D: TRBD2
V: TRBV6-1
size: .
CDR3: CASSEGGYPGANVLTF

D: .
V: TRBV6-1
size: .
CDR3: CASSGALSGTEAFF

D: TRBD1
V: TRBV27
size: .
CDR3: CASSSLTGKSGYTF

D: .
V: TRBV12-5
size: .
CDR3: CASGPGTSSSGYTF

D: .
V: TRBV13
size: few
CDR3: CASSLGAGDYGYTF

D: .
V: TRBV29-1
size: .
CDR3: CSVYGTSYGYTF

D: TRBD2
V: TRBV29-1
size: few
CDR3: CSVLGLAGASSYNEQFF

D: .
V: TRBV10-2
size: .
CDR3: CASSESRTQPNYGYTF

D: .
V: TRBV2
size: .
CDR3: CASSDTGWGDRNQPQHF

D: .
V: TRBV29-1
size: .
CDR3: CSVVGEAANTGELFF

D: TRBD1
V: TRBV9
size: .
CDR3: CASRGQGTQETQYF

D: .
V: TRBV19
size: few
CDR3: CASSAQGYEQYF

D: TRBD1
V: TRBV7-8
size: once
CDR3: CASSLALGQGLYEQYF

D: TRBD2
V: TRBV2
size: .
CDR3: CASSVRGGAETQYF

D: .
V: TRBV4-2
size: .
CDR3: CASSQAEGIQPQHF

D: .
V: TRBV2
size: once
CDR3: CASRQDGPRRGYTF

D: TRBD1
V: TRBV6-5
size: .
CDR3: CASSPLDRESYGYTF

D: .
V: TRBV6-4
size: .
CDR3: CASSEYRQPLDEKLFF

D: .
V: TRBV13
size: .
CDR3: CASSSENTEAFF

D: .
V: TRBV5-6
size: few
CDR3: CASSFWNPQETQYF

D: .
V: TRBV4-1
size: .
CDR3: CASSQGRGRGYNSPLHF

D: .
V: TRBV5-1
size: .
CDR3: CASSQGPAGETQYF

D: .
V: TRBV19
size: .
CDR3: CASSIPPYTGELFF

D: .
V: TRBV30
size: .
CDR3: CAWSVREGEVGYTF

D: TRBD1
V: TRBV7-9
size: few
CDR3: CASSGQGPYGYTF

D: TRBD2
V: TRBV5-1
size: once
CDR3: CASSLASAGDEQYF

D: .
V: TRBV4-1
size: few
CDR3: CASSLGQPYEQYF

D: .
V: TRBV6-1
size: .
CDR3: CASTSPGVNEQFF

D: TRBD1
V: TRBV6-1
size: .
CDR3: CASSAWTGGSDEQYF

D: TRBD1
V: TRBV19
size: .
CDR3: CASRGQAAYEQYF

D: TRBD1
V: TRBV7-8
size: .
CDR3: CASSPWTGGLNTEAFF

D: .
V: TRBV15
size: .
CDR3: CATSTNFGGADYGYTF

D: TRBD2
V: TRBV4-2
size: few
CDR3: CASSQRAGGFNEQFF

D: TRBD2
V: TRBV7-6
size: .
CDR3: CASSSGRTGELFF

D: .
V: TRBV29-1
size: .
CDR3: CSVLGVNYEQYF

D: .
V: TRBV10-3
size: few
CDR3: CAIKGGPITDTQYF

D: .
V: TRBV13
size: .
CDR3: CASSFIQASYEQYF